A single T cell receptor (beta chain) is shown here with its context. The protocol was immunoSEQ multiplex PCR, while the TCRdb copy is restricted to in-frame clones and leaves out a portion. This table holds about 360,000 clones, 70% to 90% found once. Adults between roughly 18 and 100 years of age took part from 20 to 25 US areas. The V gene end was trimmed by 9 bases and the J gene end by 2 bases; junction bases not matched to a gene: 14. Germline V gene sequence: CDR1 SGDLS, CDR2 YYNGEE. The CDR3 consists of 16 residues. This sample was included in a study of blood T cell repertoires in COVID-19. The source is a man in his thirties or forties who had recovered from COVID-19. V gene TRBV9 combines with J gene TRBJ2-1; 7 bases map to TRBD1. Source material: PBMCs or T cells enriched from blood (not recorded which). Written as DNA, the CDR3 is TGTGCCATCAAAGCCCCCCGGACAGGTGCCTACAATGAGCAGTTCTTC. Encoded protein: CAIKAPRTGAYNEQFF.